This TCR beta chain was recovered during a study of cytomegalovirus exposure and HLA in healthy donors. This PCR relied on a set of 60 Vbeta primers and 13 Jbeta primers. Clones were sequenced by immunoSEQ multiplex PCR, and TCRdb holds only the in-frame ones, with some missing. The sample has 130,000 to 150,000 clones; 79% are singletons. This clone came up once. The TCR sequence derives from a woman in her forties in good health and CMV-seropositive. Sequencing input: PBMCs.

DNA for the CDR3: TGTGCCAGCAGCCCCGGGGTAGCGGTATCCTACAATGAGCAGTTCTTC. Its translation: CASSPGVAVSYNEQFF. The chain carries TRBV7-3 and TRBJ2-1; possible D gene TRBD2, 6 bases. The CDR3 is 16 residues long. Trimming removed 5 bases from V and 1 base from J, with 15 bases in between. CDR1 and CDR2 (germline): SGHTA, FQGTGA.